The 29 T cell receptor beta chains in this list originate from one sample, sequenced in a study of T cell repertoires in cytomegalovirus infection. A single record per CDR3 protein comes from TCRdb applying MiXCR to the reads. Among about 740,000 distinct CDR3 sequences, 35% were seen once, and the ten largest hold 2.5% to 3.5%. The sample taken for sequencing was PBMCs. Receptors were obtained from a human donor in good health (CMV status not recorded). Some clones in this sample may be carry-over from other donors' samples.

This clonotype was seen many times. The chain uses TRBV7-2 and TRBJ1-1, with D unresolved. CDR1 and CDR2 (germline): SGHTA, FQGNSA. V lost 1 base to trimming and J lost 6 bases, with 15 bases between them. The CDR3 runs to 15 residues. CDR3 protein: CASSLGAGRLAEAFF. DNA for the CDR3: TGTGCCAGCAGCTTAGGGGCGGGCCGCCTCGCTGAAGCTTTCTTT.

This clonotype was observed a handful of times. The V gene is TRBV6-6, the J gene TRBJ2-1, with unresolved D. Germline lookup yields CDR1 MNHNY and CDR2 SVGAGI (reference sequence). The CDR3 contains 14 residues. V lost 0 bases to trimming and J lost 7 bases, with 10 bases between them. CDR3 residues: CASSYSVATNEQFF. The CDR3 DNA is TGTGCCAGCAGTTACTCGGTGGCGACTAATGAGCAGTTCTTC.

This clonotype has a handful of counts. The chain links TRBV28 to TRBJ1-1, with 12 bases lining up with TRBD1. The CDR3 consists of 16 residues. The V and J ends lost 5 bases and 10 bases, in that order; junction bases with no gene match: 14. Germline V CDR1 and CDR2: MDHEN, SYDVKM. The CDR3 nucleotides read TGTGCCAGCAGTAACTATGGGACAGGGGGCGGCCGCGGAGCTTTCTTT. Residues: CASSNYGTGGGRGAFF.

As to this clonotype: With a much larger clone just one base away, this may be a read error. The CDR3 nucleotides read TGTGCCAGCAGTGACTGGGAAGAGACCCAGTACTTC. Translating it yields CASSDWEETQYF. The chain employs TRBV2 and TRBJ2-5, with D unclear. CDR3 length: 12 amino acids. Trimming stripped 3 bases from V and 3 bases from J, with 5 bases between. Germline V gene lookup returns CDR1 SNHLY and CDR2 FYNNEI.

This chain links TRBV19 with TRBJ2-7, with TRBD2 as a possible D gene (5 bases). Per the germline V gene, CDR1 is LNHDA and CDR2 is SQIVND (reference sequence). The germline V and J ends were trimmed by 7 bases and 0 bases, with 13 bases remaining between them. The CDR3 totals 14 residues. This chain's CDR3 is CASNLASPSYEQYF. The CDR3 bases are TGTGCCAGTAATCTGGCTAGCCCCTCCTACGAGCAGTACTTC.

This clonotype was counted many times. CDR3 bases: TGTGCCAGCAGCTTGAGTGGCAGGGGGGGGCCTAACTATGGCTACACCTTC. Translating it yields CASSLSGRGGPNYGYTF. The V call is TRBV7-2, the J call TRBJ1-2, with 7 positions matching TRBD1. V shed 3 bases and J 0 bases; nucleotides not matched to a gene: 10. The CDR3 covers 17 residues. Germline CDR1 and CDR2: SGHTA and FQGNSA.

The chain recombines TRBV7-3 with TRBJ2-7, with D unresolved. Germline V CDR1 and CDR2: SGHTA, FQGTGA. The CDR3 is 15 residues long. Deletions cut 5 bases from V and 0 bases from J, with 14 bases between. The CDR3, as DNA: TGTGCCAGCAGCGTAAGTCGAAGTCTCTCCTACGAGCAGTACTTC. This sequence encodes CASSVSRSLSYEQYF. Using reference TRBV7-3 and TRBJ2-7 for the parts outside the CDR3, the full variable domain is GAGVSQTPSNKVTEKGKYVELRCDPISGHTALYWYRQSLGQGPEFLIYFQGTGAADDSGLPNDRFFAVRPEGSVSTLKIQRTERGDSAVYLCASSVSRSLSYEQYFGPGTRLTVT.

The V and J genes are TRBV5-4 and TRBJ2-3; 11 bases agree with TRBD2. J was trimmed by 0 bases and V by 2 bases; bases with no gene match: 5. CDR1 is SGHNT and CDR2 is YYREEE in the germline V gene (reference sequence). This CDR3 contains 17 residues. CDR3 residues: CASSFTTSGESTDTQYF. The CDR3 DNA reads TGTGCCAGCAGCTTTACGACTAGCGGGGAAAGCACAGATACGCAGTATTTT.

This clonotype was seen only a few times. The V gene is TRBV7-2, the J gene TRBJ1-2, with 8 bases matching TRBD1. Germline CDR1 SGHTA, CDR2 FQGNSA. The CDR3 consists of 14 residues. V gave up 4 bases and J gave up 6 bases; unmatched junction bases: 7. CDR3 region: CASSWAGQADGYTF. The DNA for the CDR3 is TGTGCCAGCAGCTGGGCGGGACAGGCAGATGGCTACACCTTC.

This chain joins TRBV7-2 and TRBJ2-5; 9 nucleotides match TRBD2. The CDR3 runs 16 residues. The V gene's germline CDR1 is SGHTA and CDR2 FQGNSA. The ends lost 5 bases at V and 2 bases at J; junction bases unmatched: 9. CDR3 loop: CASSPQLAGLQETQYF. The CDR3 bases are TGTGCCAGCAGCCCCCAACTAGCGGGTCTTCAAGAGACCCAGTACTTC.

This clonotype has more than one count but fewer than ten. The V gene is TRBV27, the J gene TRBJ1-2, with 9 bases identical to TRBD1. The CDR3 sequence is 15 residues long. Looked up from germline, CDR1 is MNHEY and CDR2 is SMNVEV (reference sequence). V lost 0 bases to trimming and J lost 8 bases; unmatched junction nucleotides: 7. This CDR3 is CASSLSSGTGIGYTF. DNA for the CDR3: TGTGCCAGCAGTTTATCTTCCGGGACAGGGATCGGCTACACCTTC.

At least ten counts were recorded for this clonotype. The chain joins TRBV11-2 to TRBJ2-1; possible D gene TRBD2, 6 bases. The length of the CDR3 is 15 residues. Trimming removed 6 bases at V and 4 bases at J, with 16 bases between. Germline values: CDR1 SGHAT, CDR2 FQNNGV. This CDR3 is CASRFTLGGYNEQFF. DNA for the CDR3: TGTGCCAGCAGATTCACGTTGGGGGGATACAATGAGCAGTTCTTC.

In its sample, this clonotype was seen many times. DNA for the CDR3: TGTGCCAGCAGTCCCAGGGAGGGTGTCCACGAGCAGTACTTC. Its translation: CASSPREGVHEQYF. This chain connects TRBV12-3 or TRBV12-4 to TRBJ2-7; TRBD2 matches at 7 bases. Trimming removed 5 bases from V and 5 bases from J; junction bases left unmatched: 9. The length of the CDR3 is 14 residues.

There are a few counts of this clonotype. J is TRBJ1-2 and V is TRBV28; D is ambiguous. The CDR3 covers 13 residues. Germline-derived CDR1 and CDR2 are MDHEN and SYDVKM. The V end lost 3 bases, the J end lost 8 bases, and 13 bases lay between the germline ends. This CDR3 is CASSLAGLQGYTF. In DNA, the CDR3 is TGTGCCAGCAGTTTGGCGGGCCTTCAGGGCTACACCTTC.

This sequence joins TRBV28 and TRBJ2-7; the match to TRBD1 covers 11 bases. The V gene's germline CDR1 is MDHEN and CDR2 SYDVKM. The CDR3 spans 14 residues. J was trimmed by 6 bases and V by 4 bases; bases with no gene match: 5. CDR3 amino acids: CASSWTGGWREQYF. CDR3 DNA sequence: TGTGCCAGCAGTTGGACAGGGGGCTGGCGCGAGCAGTACTTC.

Notes on this clonotype: It may be a read error: a sequence one base away is much more abundant. The chain combines TRBV7-2 with TRBJ2-1; D might be TRBD2 (5 bases). CDR3 length: 14 amino acids. Germline V gives CDR1 SGHTA, CDR2 FQGNSA. V lost 5 bases and J lost 14, with 22 bases in between. CDR3 amino acids: CASSLGVRKEEEFF. Written as DNA, the CDR3 is TGTGCCAGCAGCCTAGGAGTCAGGAAAGAGGAGGAGTTCTTC.

Notes on this clonotype: This could be a read error, since a much larger clone is one nucleotide away. The rearrangement links TRBV12-3 or TRBV12-4 to TRBJ2-5, with D possibly being TRBD1 (6 bases). CDR3 length: 13 residues. Written as DNA, the CDR3 is TGTACCAGCAGTTTAGGGGGAAGGGAGACCCAGTACTTC. This translates into CTSSLGGRETQYF.

This chain joins TRBV11-2 and TRBJ2-7; D gene ambiguous. V lost 0 bases, J lost 5 bases, and 8 bases lay in between. This CDR3 has 13 amino acids. CDR1 and CDR2 (germline): SGHAT, FQNNGV. This CDR3 reads CASSLELGNEQYF. Written as DNA, the CDR3 is TGTGCCAGCAGCTTAGAATTGGGCAACGAGCAGTACTTC.

Worth noting for this clonotype: This likely comes from a read error, as the CDR3 has no conserved phenylalanine or tryptophan at its end. No DNA is shown, since the ends of the CDR3 on it are uncertain; the CDR3 is the one TCRdb lists. This CDR3 reads CASSEAGSDMTWG. The chain has TRBV2 and TRBJ1-4. A total of 13 residues make up the CDR3, ends included. From germline, CDR1 is SNHLY and CDR2 FYNNEI.

V is TRBV19 and J is TRBJ1-6; D is unresolved. Looked up from germline, CDR1 is LNHDA and CDR2 is SQIVND (reference sequence). This CDR3 contains 12 residues. Between the trimmed V and J ends, which lost 7 bases and 9 bases, there was a span of 10 bases. The CDR3 is CASNSLGSPLHF. The CDR3 DNA sequence: TGTGCCAGTAACTCACTGGGTTCACCCCTCCACTTT.

The chain links TRBV28 to TRBJ2-7, with TRBD1 matching 7 bases. The J segment lost 4 bases and the V segment lost 7 bases, leaving 10 bases of the junction unmatched. The CDR3 runs to 14 residues. Germline lookup yields CDR1 MDHEN and CDR2 SYDVKM. CDR3 in amino acids: CASTIQGVPYEQYF. The CDR3 DNA follows: TGTGCCAGCACTATCCAGGGGGTTCCGTACGAGCAGTACTTC.

This clonotype turned up a few times. The chain carries TRBV19 and TRBJ1-1, with 10 bases identical to TRBD1. This CDR3 contains 16 residues. V gave up 5 bases and J gave up 3 bases; unmatched junction bases: 9. Germline V lookup: CDR1 LNHDA, CDR2 SQIVND (reference sequence). CDR3 coding DNA: TGTGCCAGTAGTTACCGGGACAGGGGTAAGGACACTGAAGCTTTCTTT. It is translated as CASSYRDRGKDTEAFF.

In this sample, this clonotype turned up many times. CDR3 coding DNA: TGTGCCAGCAGCGGACACAGGGAGGGGGAAGTACGGGAAAAACTGTTTTTT. Residues: CASSGHREGEVREKLFF. The V call is TRBV7-6, the J call TRBJ1-4, with a possible D match to TRBD1 (6 bases). The V gene's germline CDR1 is SGHVS and CDR2 FNYEAQ. The V gene lost 5 bases and the J gene lost 8 bases, with 24 bases spanning the gap. The CDR3 runs to 17 residues.

The CDR3 nucleotides read TGTGCCAGCAGCCTCGAACTAGCGGGGGCGACCTTGCAGTTCTTC. Residues: CASSLELAGATLQFF. This chain links TRBV7-3 with TRBJ2-1; 11 bases are a match to TRBD2. V shed 5 bases and J 12 bases; nucleotides not matched to a gene: 12. The CDR3 covers 15 residues. Per the germline V gene, CDR1 is SGHTA and CDR2 is FQGTGA.

The gene calls are TRBV12-3 or TRBV12-4 and TRBJ1-4; 7 bases line up with TRBD1. The CDR3 is made up of 13 amino acids. The V gene end was trimmed by 2 bases and the J gene end by 8 bases; junction bases not matched to a gene: 2. CDR3 amino acids: CASSLRDSEKLFF. For the CDR3, the DNA is TGTGCCAGCAGTTTAAGGGACAGCGAAAAACTGTTTTTT.

This chain uses TRBV28 with TRBJ1-1; 7 bases agree with TRBD1. The ends lost 3 bases at V and 4 bases at J; junction bases unmatched: 14. This CDR3 has 17 residues. Germline V gene data show CDR1 as MDHEN and CDR2 as SYDVKM. The CDR3 here is CASSLWWKGGAPTEAFF. The DNA of the CDR3 is TGTGCCAGCAGTTTGTGGTGGAAAGGGGGCGCACCCACTGAAGCTTTCTTT.

This sequence joins TRBV6-1 and TRBJ2-4; 8 bases line up with TRBD1. J was trimmed by 10 bases and V by 1 base; bases with no gene match: 3. Germline-derived CDR1 and CDR2 are MNHNS and SASEGT. The CDR3 consists of 13 residues. For the CDR3, the DNA is TGTGCCAGCAGTGAAGGCAACAGGGGGATTCAGTACTTC. It is translated as CASSEGNRGIQYF.

This clonotype was counted only a few times. The rearrangement links TRBV7-9 to TRBJ2-5; 7 bases are a match to TRBD1. Germline CDR1 reads SEHNR; CDR2 reads FQNEAQ (reference sequence). This CDR3 is 14 amino acids long. V lost 8 bases to trimming and J lost 4 bases; unmatched junction nucleotides: 10. The CDR3 loop is CASGTGVGSETQYF. In DNA, the CDR3 is TGTGCCAGCGGCACAGGGGTGGGCTCAGAGACCCAGTACTTC. Based on the CDR3 plus reference TRBV7-9 and TRBJ2-5, the full variable domain is DTGVSQNPRHKITKRGQNVTFRCDPISEHNRLYWYRQTLGQGPEFLTYFQNEAQLEKSRLLSDRFSAERPKGSFSTLEIQRTEQGDSAMYLCASGTGVGSETQYFGPGTRLLVL.

This clonotype was counted only a few times. The genes are TRBV20-1 and TRBJ2-1; 8 bases match TRBD1. Germline V gives CDR1 DFQATT, CDR2 SNEGSKA (reference sequence). Trimming took 6 bases from V and 1 from J; bases not matched to a gene: 5. CDR3 size: 14 residues. For the CDR3, the DNA is TGCAGTGCCCGACAGGGGACTTCCTACAATGAGCAGTTCTTC. Encoded protein: CSARQGTSYNEQFF.